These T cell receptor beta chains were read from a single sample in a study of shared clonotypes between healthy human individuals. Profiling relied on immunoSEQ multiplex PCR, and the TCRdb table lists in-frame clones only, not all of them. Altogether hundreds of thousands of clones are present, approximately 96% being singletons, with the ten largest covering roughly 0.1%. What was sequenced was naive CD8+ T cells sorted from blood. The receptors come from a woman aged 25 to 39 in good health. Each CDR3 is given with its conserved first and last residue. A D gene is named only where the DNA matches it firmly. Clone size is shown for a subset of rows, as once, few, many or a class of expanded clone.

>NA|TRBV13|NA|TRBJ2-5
TGTGCCAGCAGCTTTGACAGACAAGAGACCCAGTACTTC
CASSFDRQETQYF
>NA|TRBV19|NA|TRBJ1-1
TGTGCCAGTATCGATGGGGAGGGAACTGAAGCTTTCTTT
CASIDGEGTEAFF
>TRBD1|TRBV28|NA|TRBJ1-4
TGTGCCAGCAGGAGCAGGACAGGGGCGCCCGTAACTAATGAAAAACTGTTTTTT
CASRSRTGAPVTNEKLFF
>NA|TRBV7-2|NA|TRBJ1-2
TGTGCCAGCAGCTTACCGGGGCAGCCCTATGGCTACACCTTC
CASSLPGQPYGYTF
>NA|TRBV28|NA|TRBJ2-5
TGTGCCAGCGAGGGCACCCTTCAGCGTGGGACCCAGTACTTC
CASEGTLQRGTQYF
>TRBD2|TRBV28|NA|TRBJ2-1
TGTGCCAGCAGTTCCGGGACTAGCGCTTACATTATGAATGAGCAGTTCTTC
CASSSGTSAYIMNEQFF
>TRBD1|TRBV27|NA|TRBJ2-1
TGTGCCAGCAGTTTCGTCAAGGGACAGGGGGTGGGGGAGCAGTTCTTC
CASSFVKGQGVGEQFF
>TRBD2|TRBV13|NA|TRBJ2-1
TGTGCCAGCAGCCCCCTAGCGGGAGTCCCCAGCTCCTACAATGAGCAGTTCTTC
CASSPLAGVPSSYNEQFF
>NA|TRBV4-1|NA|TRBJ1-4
TGCGCCAGCAGCCAGGCGGGGCCAGTAACTAATGAAAAACTGTTTTTT
CASSQAGPVTNEKLFF
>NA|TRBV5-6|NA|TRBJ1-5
TGTGCCAGCAGCTTGAGTACAGGGATCCAGCCCCAGCATTTT
CASSLSTGIQPQHF
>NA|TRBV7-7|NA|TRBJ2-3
TGTGCCAGCAGCTCAAGATGGGGCGGCACAGATACGCAGTATTTT
CASSSRWGGTDTQYF
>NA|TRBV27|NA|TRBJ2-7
TGTGCCAGCACTTCCTACGAGCAGTACTTC
CASTSYEQYF
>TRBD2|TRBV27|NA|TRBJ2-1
TGTGCCAGCAGTTTATCCGCTGTGCGGGAGGGCCTCAATGAGCAGTTCTTC
CASSLSAVREGLNEQFF
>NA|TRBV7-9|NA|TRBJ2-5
TGTGCCAGCAGCTTTGACAGGAGCCAAGAGACCCAGTACTTC
CASSFDRSQETQYF
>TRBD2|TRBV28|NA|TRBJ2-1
TGTGCCAGCAGTCCATCCCAACGGGGGACTAGCGGGAAGAACAATGAGCAGTTCTTC
CASSPSQRGTSGKNNEQFF
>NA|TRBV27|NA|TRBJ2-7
TGTGCCAGCGGGATTACCGACTCCTACGAGCAGTACTTC
CASGITDSYEQYF
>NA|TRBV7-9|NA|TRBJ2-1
TGTGCCAGCAGCTTCAGGAATGACAATGAGCAGTTCTTC
CASSFRNDNEQFF
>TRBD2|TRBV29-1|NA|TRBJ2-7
TGCAGCGCTCTAGCGGGGAGCTCCTACGAGCAGTACTTC
CSALAGSSYEQYF
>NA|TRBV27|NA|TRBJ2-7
TGTGCCAGCAGTTTCAGTCAGGGGACATACGAGCAGTACTTC
CASSFSQGTYEQYF
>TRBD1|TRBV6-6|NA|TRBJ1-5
TGTGCCAGCAGCGCCGGGACAGGGGGAAATCAGCCCCAGCATTTT
CASSAGTGGNQPQHF
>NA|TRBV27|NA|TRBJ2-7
TGTGCCAGCAGTCCAGGACCCCACTACGAGCAGTACTTC
CASSPGPHYEQYF
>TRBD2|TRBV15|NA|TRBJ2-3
TGTGCCACCAGCCCTAGCGGGTTGGGCACAGATACGCAGTATTTT
CATSPSGLGTDTQYF
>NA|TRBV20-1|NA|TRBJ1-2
TGCAGTGCTAAGTTAGGTGGCTACACCTTC
CSAKLGGYTF
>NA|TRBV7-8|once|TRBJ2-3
TGTGCCAGCAGCTTAGCGGGGGGCGACCGAAGCACAGATACGCAGTATTTT
CASSLAGGDRSTDTQYF
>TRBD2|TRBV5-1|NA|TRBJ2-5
TGCGCCAGCAGCTTGTTACTAGCGGGACGGGAGACCCAGTACTTC
CASSLLLAGRETQYF
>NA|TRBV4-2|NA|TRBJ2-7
TGTGCCAGCAGCCCGGTGGAAGGTTCCTCCTACGAGCAGTACTTC
CASSPVEGSSYEQYF
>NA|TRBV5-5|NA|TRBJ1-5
TGTGCCAGCAGCATAGGGAATCAGCCCCAGCATTTT
CASSIGNQPQHF
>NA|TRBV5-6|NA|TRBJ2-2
TGTGCCAGCAGCTGGCTCCCAGACACCGGGGAGCTGTTTTTT
CASSWLPDTGELFF
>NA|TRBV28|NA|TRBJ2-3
TGTGCCAGCAGTGGGGCGGGCCTAAGAGCAGATACGCAGTATTTT
CASSGAGLRADTQYF
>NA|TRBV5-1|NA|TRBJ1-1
TGCGCCAGCAGCTTGGATGGACGGATGAACACTGAAGCTTTCTTT
CASSLDGRMNTEAFF
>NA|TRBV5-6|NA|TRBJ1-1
TGTGCCAGCAGCTTGGGGGACCAGGGCGAAGCTTTCTTT
CASSLGDQGEAFF
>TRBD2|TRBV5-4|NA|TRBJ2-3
TGTGCCAGCAGCTTTGGACTAGCGGGAGTCACAGATACGCAGTATTTT
CASSFGLAGVTDTQYF
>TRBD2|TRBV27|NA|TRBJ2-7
TGTGCCAGCAGTCCCGGGACTAGCTTTTCCTACGAGCAGTACTTC
CASSPGTSFSYEQYF
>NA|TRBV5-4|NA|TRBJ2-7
TGTGCCAGCCAGGCGGAACCACAGTACGAGCAGTACTTC
CASQAEPQYEQYF
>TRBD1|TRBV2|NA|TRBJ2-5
TGTGCCAGCAGCGACCGGGACAGTAAAGAGACCCAGTACTTC
CASSDRDSKETQYF
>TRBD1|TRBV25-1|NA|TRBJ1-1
TGTGCCAGCAGTGAATCCGGGACAGGGGCCGCTTTCTTT
CASSESGTGAAFF
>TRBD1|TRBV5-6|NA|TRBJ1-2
TGTGCCAGCAGCTTAGGGACAGGGGTGGGCTACACCTTC
CASSLGTGVGYTF
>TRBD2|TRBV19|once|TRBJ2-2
TGTGCCAGTACGACTAGCGGGAGGGCCGTAACCGGGGAGCTGTTTTTT
CASTTSGRAVTGELFF
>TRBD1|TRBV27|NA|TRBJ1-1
TGTGCCAGCAGGCCAGGGGGCGCGTACACTGAAGCTTTCTTT
CASRPGGAYTEAFF
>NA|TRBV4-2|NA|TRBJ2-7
TGTGCCAGCAGTCAGGGAACCTACGAGCAGTACTTC
CASSQGTYEQYF
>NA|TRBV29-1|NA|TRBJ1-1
TGCAGCGTTGTGGGGACCACAGGGACTGAAGCTTTCTTT
CSVVGTTGTEAFF
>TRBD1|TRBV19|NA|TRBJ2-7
TGTGCCAGTAGTATCGGACAGGGGGCTGGCGAGCAGTACTTC
CASSIGQGAGEQYF
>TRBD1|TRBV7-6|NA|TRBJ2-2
TGTGCCAGCAGCTGGACAGGGGGCCAAGAGGCCGGGGAGCTGTTTTTT
CASSWTGGQEAGELFF
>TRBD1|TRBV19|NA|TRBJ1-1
TGTGCCAGTAGTATAGAGGAGGGACAGGAAGCTTTCTTT
CASSIEEGQEAFF
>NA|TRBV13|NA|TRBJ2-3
TGTGCCAGCAGCTTAGAGGGACGGATCACAGATACGCAGTATTTT
CASSLEGRITDTQYF
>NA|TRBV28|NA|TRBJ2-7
TGTGCCAGCAAATCCGTAGCGCCTACCTACGAGCAGTACTTC
CASKSVAPTYEQYF
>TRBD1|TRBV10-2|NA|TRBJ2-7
TGCGCCAGCGGACAGGGTCGTACCTACGAGCAGTACTTC
CASGQGRTYEQYF
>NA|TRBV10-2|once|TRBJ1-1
TGCGCCAGCAGTGAGTCGATCGGGTTGGGCACTGAAGCTTTCTTT
CASSESIGLGTEAFF
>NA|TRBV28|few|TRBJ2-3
TGTGCCAGCAGTTCTACAGATACGCAGTATTTT
CASSSTDTQYF
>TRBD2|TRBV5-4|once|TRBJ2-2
TGTGCCAGCAGCCCTGGGCTAGCGGAGTGGGGCGGGGAGCTGTTTTTT
CASSPGLAEWGGELFF
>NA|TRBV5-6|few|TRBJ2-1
TGTGCCAGCAGCTTGGGGGGCAATGAGCAGTTCTTC
CASSLGGNEQFF
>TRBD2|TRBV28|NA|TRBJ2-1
TGTGCCAGCAGCTACCGGACTAGGACAAATGAGCAGTTCTTC
CASSYRTRTNEQFF
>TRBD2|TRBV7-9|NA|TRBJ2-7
TGTGCCAGCAGCGATGGACTAGAAGACGAGCAGTACTTC
CASSDGLEDEQYF
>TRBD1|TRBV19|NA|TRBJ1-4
TGTGCCAGTAGTCCGGGACAGGGATCTGAAAAACTGTTTTTT
CASSPGQGSEKLFF
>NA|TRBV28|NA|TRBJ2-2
TGTGCCAGCAGAAGACTACTGAGCCAAAACACCGGGGAGCTGTTTTTT
CASRRLLSQNTGELFF
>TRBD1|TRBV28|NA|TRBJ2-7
TGTGCCAGCAGTCCGGGACAGACCTACGAGCAGTACTTC
CASSPGQTYEQYF
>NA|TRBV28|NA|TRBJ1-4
TGTGCCAGCAGACCCGGGGGAACTAATGAAAAACTGTTTTTT
CASRPGGTNEKLFF